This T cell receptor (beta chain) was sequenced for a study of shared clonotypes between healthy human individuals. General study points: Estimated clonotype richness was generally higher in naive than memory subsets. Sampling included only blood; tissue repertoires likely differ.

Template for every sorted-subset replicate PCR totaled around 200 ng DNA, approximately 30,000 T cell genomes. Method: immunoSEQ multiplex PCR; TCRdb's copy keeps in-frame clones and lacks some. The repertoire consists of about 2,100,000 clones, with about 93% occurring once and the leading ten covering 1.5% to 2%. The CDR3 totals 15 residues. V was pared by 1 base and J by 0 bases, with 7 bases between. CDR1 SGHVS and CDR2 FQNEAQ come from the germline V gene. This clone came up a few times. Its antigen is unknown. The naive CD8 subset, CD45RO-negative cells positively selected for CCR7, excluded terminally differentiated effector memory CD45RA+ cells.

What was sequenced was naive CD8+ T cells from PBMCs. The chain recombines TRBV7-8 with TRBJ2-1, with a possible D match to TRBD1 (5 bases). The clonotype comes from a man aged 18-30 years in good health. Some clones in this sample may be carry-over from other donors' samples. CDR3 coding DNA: TGTGCCAGCAGCTTAGAGGGGCGCTCCTACAATGAGCAGTTCTTC. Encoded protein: CASSLEGRSYNEQFF.